The 25 T cell receptor beta chains below all came from one sample that was sequenced in a study of shared clonotypes between healthy human individuals. TCRdb's copy holds only in-frame clones and misses some; the assay was immunoSEQ multiplex PCR. The sample includes 1,500,000 or so clones, 98% to 99% of them seen just once. Material: naive CD4+ T cells sorted from blood. This sample's subset: CD45RA+ positively selected. All receptors derive from a man aged 25 to 40 in good health.

Here the CDR3 reads CASSLGLAGGESNEQFF. DNA of the CDR3: TGCGCCAGCAGCTTGGGACTAGCGGGAGGGGAATCCAATGAGCAGTTCTTC. The rearrangement uses TRBV5-1 and TRBJ2-1, with 14 bases that match TRBD2. This CDR3 has 17 residues. The germline gives CDR1 SGHRS, CDR2 YFSETQ. Trimming removed 0 bases from V and 6 bases from J; junction bases left unmatched: 5.

The rearrangement links TRBV18 to TRBJ2-7; TRBD2 agrees at 7 bases. The CDR3 is 15 residues long. Germline V gene lookup returns CDR1 KGHSH and CDR2 LQKENI. V dropped 0 bases and J dropped 3; count of bases not matched to a gene: 5. The CDR3 here is CASSPPASGHYEQYF. CDR3 DNA: TGTGCCAGCTCACCACCGGCTAGCGGCCACTACGAGCAGTACTTC.

This clone was picked up a small number of times. Other DNA sequences in the same sample also yield this CDR3. This rearrangement joins TRBV29-1 to TRBJ2-5, with 8 bases fitting TRBD1. Germline V gene data show CDR1 as SQVTM and CDR2 as ANQGSEA. The CDR3 runs 12 residues. J was trimmed by 1 base and V by 7 bases; bases with no gene match: 2. The CDR3 loop is CSGGQAQETQYF. DNA for the CDR3: TGCAGCGGGGGACAGGCCCAAGAGACCCAGTACTTC.

The rearrangement uses TRBV18 and TRBJ1-1; D gene uncertain. There are 12 residues in the CDR3. V lost 3 bases and J 7 bases, leaving 9 bases between the germline ends. Germline V gene sequence: CDR1 KGHSH, CDR2 LQKENI. In nucleotides, the CDR3 is TGTGCCAGCTCACCCAACATAGGTGAAGCTTTCTTT. Encoded protein: CASSPNIGEAFF.

V and J are TRBV11-1 and TRBJ2-7; 11 nucleotides line up with TRBD2. CDR3 length equals 16 residues. In germline, CDR1 is SGHAT, CDR2 FQDESV (reference sequence). The trim removed 5 bases at V and 0 bases at J, leaving 6 bases unmatched. CDR3 DNA sequence: TGTGCCAGCAGCGCTACTAGCGGGAGACTCTCCTACGAGCAGTACTTC. This translates into CASSATSGRLSYEQYF.

V gene TRBV10-3 combines with J gene TRBJ1-4; no definite D call. The CDR3 covers 15 residues. Germline loops: CDR1 ENHRY, CDR2 SYGVKD. The V end was cut by 11 bases, the J end by 0 bases, with 16 bases between. This CDR3 is CAHDGQSATNEKLFF. In nucleotides, the CDR3 is TGTGCCCACGACGGGCAGTCTGCAACTAATGAAAAACTGTTTTTT.

This chain links TRBV4-2 with TRBJ2-7; the D gene is possibly TRBD2 (5 bases). V gave up 4 bases and J gave up 2 bases, with 15 bases separating them. Germline loops: CDR1 LGHNA, CDR2 YNFKEQ. This CDR3 contains 15 residues. The CDR3 nucleotides read TGTGCCAGCAGCCGATTGTTAGAGGGCCCCTACGAGCAGTACTTC. As protein: CASSRLLEGPYEQYF.

This clone was seen only once. Here the CDR3 reads CASRLNREAGELFF. As DNA, the CDR3 is TGTGCCAGCAGGTTGAACAGGGAAGCAGGGGAGCTGTTTTTT. V and J are TRBV7-2 and TRBJ2-2; a possible D gene is TRBD1 (6 bases). This CDR3 region has 14 residues. V gave up 6 bases and J gave up 8 bases, with 16 bases separating them. In germline, CDR1 is SGHTA, CDR2 FQGNSA.

The chain recombines TRBV5-1 with TRBJ2-2; no clear D gene. V lost 0 bases, J lost 0 bases, and 9 bases lay in between. The CDR3 is made up of 16 amino acids. CDR1 SGHRS and CDR2 YFSETQ come from the germline V gene. The CDR3 protein is CASSLGDNSNTGELFF. The CDR3 DNA sequence: TGCGCCAGCAGCTTGGGGGATAACTCGAACACCGGGGAGCTGTTTTTT.

The chain is built from TRBV28 and TRBJ2-3; D is ambiguous. The length of the CDR3 is 15 residues. The V gene's germline CDR1 is MDHEN and CDR2 SYDVKM. The ends were cut back, 3 bases at V and 0 bases at J, with 10 bases in the middle. CDR3 protein: CASSFTFASTDTQYF. The CDR3 DNA follows: TGTGCCAGCAGTTTTACTTTTGCTAGCACAGATACGCAGTATTTT.

V usage is TRBV9 and J usage is TRBJ2-1; 10 bases align to TRBD2. CDR3 size: 16 residues. V dropped 0 bases and J dropped 4; count of bases not matched to a gene: 4. Germline V lookup: CDR1 SGDLS, CDR2 YYNGEE. The CDR3 DNA is TGTGCCAGCAGCGTAGGACGGACTAGCGGTTACAATGAGCAGTTCTTC. It yields the protein CASSVGRTSGYNEQFF.

J is TRBJ2-6 and V is TRBV29-1; 12 positions match TRBD2. The CDR3 is 14 amino acids. Looked up from germline, CDR1 is SQVTM and CDR2 is ANQGSEA. The CDR3 coding sequence is TGCCCTAGCGGGAGGGCCTCTGGGGCCAACGTCCTGACTTTC. It specifies CPSGRASGANVLTF.

The V call is TRBV27, the J call TRBJ2-7, with D possibly matching TRBD1 (6 bases). Trimming removed 5 bases from V and 1 base from J, with 12 bases in between. CDR3 length: 14 amino acids. Per germline, CDR1 MNHEY and CDR2 SMNVEV (reference sequence). The DNA for the CDR3 is TGTGCCAGCAGTGACGGGACATCATCCTACGAGCAGTACTTC. It specifies CASSDGTSSYEQYF.

The rearrangement joins TRBV10-1 to TRBJ1-1; D uncertain. There are 13 residues in the CDR3. The germline V gene has CDR1 WNHNN and CDR2 SYGVQD (reference sequence). V shed 4 bases and J shed 4 bases, with 10 bases lying between them. For the CDR3, the DNA is TGCGCCAGCAGTGTTAGGATTGGCACTGAAGCTTTCTTT. Encoded protein: CASSVRIGTEAFF.

The rearrangement links TRBV5-1 to TRBJ2-5, with TRBD2 identical over 7 bases. The junction had 7 bases not matched to a gene; V was cut back by 4 bases and J by 4 bases. This CDR3 region has 14 residues. CDR1 SGHRS and CDR2 YFSETQ come from the germline V gene. DNA for the CDR3: TGCGCCAGCAGCCCCGGACTAGGTCGAGAGACCCAGTACTTC. Amino acid sequence: CASSPGLGRETQYF.

V gene TRBV7-2 combines with J gene TRBJ2-7, with D hard to call. This CDR3 region has 11 residues. V dropped 2 bases and J dropped 6 bases, with 5 bases sitting between them. In germline, CDR1 is SGHTA, CDR2 FQGNSA. The CDR3 sequence: CASSLTAEQYF. In DNA, the CDR3 is TGTGCCAGCAGCTTAACGGCCGAGCAGTACTTC.

As regards this clone: The germline gene is not matched at one end of the junction; a read error may be the cause. CDR3: CASSLGGSFEKLFF. The CDR3 region has the DNA TGTGCCAGCAGCCTAGGGGGATCATTTGAAAAACTGTTTTTT. This chain connects TRBV13 to TRBJ1-4, with a weak D call TRBD1 (6 bases). The CDR3 has 14 residues. From germline, CDR1 is PRHDT and CDR2 FYEKMQ (reference sequence).

The CDR3 is CASSLANLAVDTQYF. CDR3 bases: TGCGCCAGCAGCTTGGCCAATCTAGCGGTAGATACGCAGTATTTT. V is TRBV5-1 and J is TRBJ2-3; 7 nucleotides match TRBD2. V lost 0 bases and J lost 5; bases outside the gene matches: 6. The CDR3 is 15 amino acids. Germline loops: CDR1 SGHRS, CDR2 YFSETQ.

This chain connects TRBV10-3 to TRBJ2-5, with D hard to call. Per germline, CDR1 ENHRY and CDR2 SYGVKD. V lost 0 bases and J lost 5, with 13 bases in between. The CDR3 covers 15 residues. CDR3 region: CAISESPSGLETQYF. The CDR3 coding sequence is TGTGCCATCAGTGAGTCGCCGTCAGGCTTGGAGACCCAGTACTTC.

This sequence joins TRBV6-1 and TRBJ2-7, with TRBD2 matching 7 bases. In germline, CDR1 is MNHNS, CDR2 SASEGT. The CDR3 sequence is 11 residues long. The CDR3 region has the DNA TGTGCTTGGCGGGAGAGGGACGAGCAGTACTTC. Protein: CAWRERDEQYF.

The chain combines TRBV4-2 with TRBJ2-2, with D unclear. The CDR3 covers 15 residues. CDR1 and CDR2 (germline): LGHNA, YNFKEQ. The germline V and J ends were trimmed by 8 bases and 7 bases, with 20 bases remaining between them. CDR3 in amino acids: CASSEFAELVGELFF. The CDR3 bases are TGTGCCAGCTCGGAGTTTGCGGAGTTGGTCGGGGAGCTGTTTTTT.

This rearrangement joins TRBV18 to TRBJ2-5; 8 bases agree with TRBD1. CDR3 length: 14 amino acids. The germline V gene has CDR1 KGHSH and CDR2 LQKENI. Trimming took 8 bases from V and 3 from J; bases not matched to a gene: 8. The chain's CDR3 is CASRPRTGKETQYF. The DNA of the CDR3 is TGTGCCAGCCGACCTAGGACAGGGAAAGAGACCCAGTACTTC.

The chain combines TRBV7-2 with TRBJ1-1; 9 bases match TRBD1. The CDR3 sequence is 11 residues long. V shed 5 bases, J shed 10 bases, and the junction held 2 bases outside the gene matches. Per germline, CDR1 SGHTA and CDR2 FQGNSA. CDR3 sequence: CASSNRGLAFF. The CDR3, as DNA: TGTGCCAGCAGCAACAGGGGGCTAGCTTTCTTT.

This chain uses TRBV18 with TRBJ2-7, with TRBD1 identical over 7 bases. Germline V CDR1 and CDR2: KGHSH, LQKENI. This CDR3 has 15 amino acids. The junction had 7 bases not matched to a gene; V was cut back by 3 bases and J by 2 bases. The DNA of the CDR3 is TGTGCCAGCTCACCGGTCAACAGGGGCCCCTACGAGCAGTACTTC. Encoded protein: CASSPVNRGPYEQYF.

The V call is TRBV18, the J call TRBJ1-4; D call uncertain. The length of the CDR3 is 14 residues. The germline V gene has CDR1 KGHSH and CDR2 LQKENI. V was cut by 3 bases and J by 5 bases, with 10 bases left in between. CDR3 sequence (DNA): TGTGCCAGCTCACCTAGGGCAGAAAATGAAAAACTGTTTTTT. This gives the protein CASSPRAENEKLFF.